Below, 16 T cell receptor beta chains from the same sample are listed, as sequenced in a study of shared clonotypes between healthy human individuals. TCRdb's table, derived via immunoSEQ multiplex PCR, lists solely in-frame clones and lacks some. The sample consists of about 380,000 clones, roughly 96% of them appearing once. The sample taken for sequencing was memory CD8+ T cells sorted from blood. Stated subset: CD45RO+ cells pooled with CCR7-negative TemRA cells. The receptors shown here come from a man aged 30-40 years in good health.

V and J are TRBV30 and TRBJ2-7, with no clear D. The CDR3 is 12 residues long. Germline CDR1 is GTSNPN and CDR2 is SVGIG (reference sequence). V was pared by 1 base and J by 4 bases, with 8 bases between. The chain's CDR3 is CAWSAGRYEQYF. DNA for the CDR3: TGTGCCTGGAGTGCTGGACGATACGAGCAGTACTTC.

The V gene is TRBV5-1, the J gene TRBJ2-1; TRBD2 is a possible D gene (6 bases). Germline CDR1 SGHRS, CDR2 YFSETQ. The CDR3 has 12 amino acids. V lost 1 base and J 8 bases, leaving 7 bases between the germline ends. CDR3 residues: CASSLTGDEQFF. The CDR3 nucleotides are TGCGCCAGCAGCTTGACGGGGGATGAGCAGTTCTTC.

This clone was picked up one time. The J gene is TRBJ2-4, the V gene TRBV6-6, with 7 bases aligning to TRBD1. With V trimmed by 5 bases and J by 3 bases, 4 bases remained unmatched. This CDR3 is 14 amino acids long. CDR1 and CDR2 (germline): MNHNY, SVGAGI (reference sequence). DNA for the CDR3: TGTGCCAGCAGTAGGACAGGCGACAAAAACATTCAGTACTTC. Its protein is CASSRTGDKNIQYF.

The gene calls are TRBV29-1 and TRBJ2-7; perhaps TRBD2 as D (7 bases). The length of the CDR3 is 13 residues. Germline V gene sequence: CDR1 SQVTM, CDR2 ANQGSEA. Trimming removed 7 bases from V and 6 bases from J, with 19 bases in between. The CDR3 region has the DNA TGCAGCGGGAGGGGGGGCGCCTCGTCCGAGCAGTACTTC. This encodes CSGRGGASSEQYF.

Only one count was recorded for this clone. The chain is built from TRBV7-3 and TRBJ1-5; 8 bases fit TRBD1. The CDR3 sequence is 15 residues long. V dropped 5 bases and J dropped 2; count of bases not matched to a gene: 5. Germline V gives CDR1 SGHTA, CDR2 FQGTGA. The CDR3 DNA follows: TGTGCCAGCAGCAGTCCGGGACAGGGCAATCAGCCCCAGCATTTT. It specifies CASSSPGQGNQPQHF. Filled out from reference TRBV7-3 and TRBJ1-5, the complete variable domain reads GAGVSQTPSNKVTEKGKYVELRCDPISGHTALYWYRQSLGQGPEFLIYFQGTGAADDSGLPNDRFFAVRPEGSVSTLKIQRTERGDSAVYLCASSSPGQGNQPQHFGDGTRLSIL.

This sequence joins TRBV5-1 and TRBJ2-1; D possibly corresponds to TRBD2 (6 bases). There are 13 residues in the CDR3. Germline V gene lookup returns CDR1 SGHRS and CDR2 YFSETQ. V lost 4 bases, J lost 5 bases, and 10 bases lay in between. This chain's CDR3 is CASSPGLNNEQFF. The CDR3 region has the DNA TGCGCCAGCAGCCCGGGACTCAACAATGAGCAGTTCTTC.

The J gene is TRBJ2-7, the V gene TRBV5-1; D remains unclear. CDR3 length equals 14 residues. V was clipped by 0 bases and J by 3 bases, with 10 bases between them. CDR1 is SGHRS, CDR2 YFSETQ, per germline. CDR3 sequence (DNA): TGCGCCAGCAGCTTGGTAGGCCCTCTCTACGAGCAGTACTTC. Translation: CASSLVGPLYEQYF.

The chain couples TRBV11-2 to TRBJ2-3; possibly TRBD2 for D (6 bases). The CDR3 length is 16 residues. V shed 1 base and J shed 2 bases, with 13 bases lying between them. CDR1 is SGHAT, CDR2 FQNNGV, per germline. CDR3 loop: CASSLVPEGFTDTQYF. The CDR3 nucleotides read TGTGCCAGCAGCTTAGTCCCGGAGGGCTTCACAGATACGCAGTATTTT.

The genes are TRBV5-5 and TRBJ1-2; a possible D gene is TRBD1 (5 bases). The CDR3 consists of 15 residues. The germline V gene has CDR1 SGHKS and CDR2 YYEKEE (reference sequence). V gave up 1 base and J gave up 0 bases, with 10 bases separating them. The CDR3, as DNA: TGTGCCAGCAGCTTGATTGGGGGTGCTAACTATGGCTACACCTTC. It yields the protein CASSLIGGANYGYTF.

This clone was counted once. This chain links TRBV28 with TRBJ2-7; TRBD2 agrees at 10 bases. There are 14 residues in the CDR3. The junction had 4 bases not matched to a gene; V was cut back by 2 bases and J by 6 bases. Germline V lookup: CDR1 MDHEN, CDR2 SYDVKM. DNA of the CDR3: TGTGCCAGCAGTTTACTAGCGGGAGTCGGCGAGCAGTACTTC. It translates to CASSLLAGVGEQYF.

The CDR3 region is CASTGDSPNTGELFF. For the CDR3, the DNA is TGTGCCAGCACCGGGGACTCCCCGAACACCGGGGAGCTGTTTTTT. The chain recombines TRBV6-6 with TRBJ2-2, with D perhaps matching TRBD2 (6 bases). Germline V gene data show CDR1 as MNHNY and CDR2 as SVGAGI (reference sequence). The CDR3 runs to 15 residues. Trimming removed 7 bases from V and 0 bases from J, with 12 bases in between.

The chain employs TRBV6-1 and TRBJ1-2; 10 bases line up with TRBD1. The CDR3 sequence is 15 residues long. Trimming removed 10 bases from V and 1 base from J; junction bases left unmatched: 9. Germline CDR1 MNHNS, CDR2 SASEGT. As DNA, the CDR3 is TGTGCCACCAGCGCGCGGGACAGGGGTAACTATGGCTACACCTTC. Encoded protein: CATSARDRGNYGYTF.

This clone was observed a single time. CDR3 DNA: TGTGCCACCCTGGCTGCCAACGAGCAGTACTTC. This encodes CATLAANEQYF. The chain combines TRBV10-3 with TRBJ2-7; D is undetermined. The CDR3 length is 11 residues. In germline, CDR1 is ENHRY, CDR2 SYGVKD. V was pared by 10 bases and J by 5 bases, with 12 bases between.

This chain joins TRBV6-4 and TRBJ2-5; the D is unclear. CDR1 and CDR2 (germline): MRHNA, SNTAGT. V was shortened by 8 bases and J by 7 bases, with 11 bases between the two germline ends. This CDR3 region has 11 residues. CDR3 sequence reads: CASGSQATQYF. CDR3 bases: TGTGCCAGCGGGTCTCAGGCGACCCAGTACTTC.

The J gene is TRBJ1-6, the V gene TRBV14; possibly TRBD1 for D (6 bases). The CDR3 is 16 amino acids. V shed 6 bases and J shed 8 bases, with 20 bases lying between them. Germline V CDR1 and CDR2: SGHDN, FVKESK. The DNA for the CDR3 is TGTGCCAGCAGTCACCGGGACAAATTTCCGGATTCACCCCTCCACTTT. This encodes CASSHRDKFPDSPLHF.

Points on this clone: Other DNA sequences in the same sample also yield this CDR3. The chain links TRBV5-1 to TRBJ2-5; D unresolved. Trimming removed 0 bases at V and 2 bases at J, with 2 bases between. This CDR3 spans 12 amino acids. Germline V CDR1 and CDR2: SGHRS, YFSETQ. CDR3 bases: TGCGCCAGCAGCTTGGGTCAAGAGACCCAGTACTTC. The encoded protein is CASSLGQETQYF.